This TCR beta chain was identified in a study of T cell responses to AZD1222 COVID-19 vaccine. This CDR3 has 13 residues. V lost 6 bases and J lost 0, with 6 bases in between. Germline CDR1 and CDR2: MNHEY and SVGAGI. Worth noting for this clone: Its matching antigen is unknown. Other DNA sequences in this sample translate to the same CDR3.

Data came from immunoSEQ multiplex PCR; TCRdb stores just in-frame clones and leaves some out. The sample carries some 200,000 clones, roughly 90% recorded once. Regarding the study as a whole: White British people made up most donors, females outnumbered males, and clonal diversity was possibly underestimated. Repertoires were collected only later (after the peak T cell response had occurred).

The clonotype was recovered from an adult who received the AZD1222 COVID-19 vaccine. Material: peripheral blood, obtained 28 days after the second AZD1222 dose. V is TRBV6-5 and J is TRBJ1-3, with D possibly matching TRBD1 (6 bases). CDR3 loop: CASRDSSGNTIYF. The CDR3 nucleotides are TGTGCCAGCAGGGACAGCTCTGGAAACACCATATATTTT.